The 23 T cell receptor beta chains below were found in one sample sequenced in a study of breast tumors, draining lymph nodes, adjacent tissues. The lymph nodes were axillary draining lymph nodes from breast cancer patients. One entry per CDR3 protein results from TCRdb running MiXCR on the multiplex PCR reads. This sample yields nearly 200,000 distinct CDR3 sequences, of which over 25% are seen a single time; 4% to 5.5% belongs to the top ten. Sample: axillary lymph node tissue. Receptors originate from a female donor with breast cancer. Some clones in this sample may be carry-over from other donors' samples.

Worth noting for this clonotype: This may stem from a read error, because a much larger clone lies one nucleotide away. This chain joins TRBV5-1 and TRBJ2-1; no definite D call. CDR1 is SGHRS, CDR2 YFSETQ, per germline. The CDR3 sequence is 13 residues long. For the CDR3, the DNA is TGCGCCAGCAGCTTGGCCGTAACGTATGACCAGTTCTTC. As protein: CASSLAVTYDQFF.

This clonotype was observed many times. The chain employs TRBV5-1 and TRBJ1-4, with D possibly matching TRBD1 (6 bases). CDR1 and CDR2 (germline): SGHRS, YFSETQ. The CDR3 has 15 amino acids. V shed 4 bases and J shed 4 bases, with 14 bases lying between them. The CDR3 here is CASSGTGSDNEKLFF. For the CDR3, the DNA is TGCGCCAGCAGCGGAACAGGGAGCGATAATGAAAAACTGTTTTTT.

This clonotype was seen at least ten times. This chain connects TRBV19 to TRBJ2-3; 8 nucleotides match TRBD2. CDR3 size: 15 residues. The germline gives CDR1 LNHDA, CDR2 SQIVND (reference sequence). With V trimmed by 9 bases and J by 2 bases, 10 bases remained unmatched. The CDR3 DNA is TGTGCCAGCGCGGCGGGCGGGGGGAACACAGATACGCAGTATTTT. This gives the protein CASAAGGGNTDTQYF. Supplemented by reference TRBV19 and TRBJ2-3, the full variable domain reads DGGITQSPKYLFRKEGQNVTLSCEQNLNHDAMYWYRQDPGQGLRLIYYSQIVNDFQKGDIAEGYSVSREKKESFPLTVTSAQKNPTAFYLCASAAGGGNTDTQYFGPGTRLTVL.

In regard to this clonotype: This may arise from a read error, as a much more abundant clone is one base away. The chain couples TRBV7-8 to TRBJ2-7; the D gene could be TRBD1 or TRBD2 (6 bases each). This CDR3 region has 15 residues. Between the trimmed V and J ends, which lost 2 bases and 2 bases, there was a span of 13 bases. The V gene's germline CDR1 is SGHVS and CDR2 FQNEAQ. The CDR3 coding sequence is TGTGCCAGCAGCTTAACTAGCAGGGGACCCTACGAGCAGTACTTC. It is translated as CASSLTSRGPYEQYF.

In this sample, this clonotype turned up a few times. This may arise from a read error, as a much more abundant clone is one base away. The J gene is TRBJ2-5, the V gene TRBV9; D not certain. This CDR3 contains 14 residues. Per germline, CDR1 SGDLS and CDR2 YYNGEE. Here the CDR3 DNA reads TGTGCCAGCAGGCCCCCCAGCCGACAAGAGACCCAGTCCTTC. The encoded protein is CASRPPSRQETQSF.

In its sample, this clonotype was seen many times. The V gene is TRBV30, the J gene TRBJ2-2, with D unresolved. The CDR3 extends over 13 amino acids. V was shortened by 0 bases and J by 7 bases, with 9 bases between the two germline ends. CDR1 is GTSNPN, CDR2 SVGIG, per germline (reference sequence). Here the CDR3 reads CAWSVTSGGELFF. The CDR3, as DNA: TGTGCCTGGAGTGTGACTTCGGGCGGGGAGCTGTTTTTT.

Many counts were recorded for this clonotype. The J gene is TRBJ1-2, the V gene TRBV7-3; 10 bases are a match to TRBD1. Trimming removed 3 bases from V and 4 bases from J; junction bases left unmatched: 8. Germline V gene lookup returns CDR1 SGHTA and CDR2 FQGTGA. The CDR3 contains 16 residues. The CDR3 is CASSFPRDRGTYGYTF. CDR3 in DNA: TGTGCCAGCAGCTTCCCCCGGGACAGGGGCACCTATGGCTACACCTTC.

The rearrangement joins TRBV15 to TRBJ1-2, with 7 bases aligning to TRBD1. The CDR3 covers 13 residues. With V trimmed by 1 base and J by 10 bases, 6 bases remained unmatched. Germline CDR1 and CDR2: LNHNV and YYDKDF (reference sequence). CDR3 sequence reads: CATSRANRGLYTF. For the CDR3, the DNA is TGTGCCACCAGCAGAGCCAACAGGGGCCTCTACACCTTC.

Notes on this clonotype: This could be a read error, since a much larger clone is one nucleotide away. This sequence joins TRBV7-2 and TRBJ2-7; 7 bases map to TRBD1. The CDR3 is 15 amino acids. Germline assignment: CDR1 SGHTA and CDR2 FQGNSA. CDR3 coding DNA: TGTGCCAGCAGCCTCGGGACAGAGAGGACCTACGAGCAGTGCTTC. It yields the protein CASSLGTERTYEQCF.

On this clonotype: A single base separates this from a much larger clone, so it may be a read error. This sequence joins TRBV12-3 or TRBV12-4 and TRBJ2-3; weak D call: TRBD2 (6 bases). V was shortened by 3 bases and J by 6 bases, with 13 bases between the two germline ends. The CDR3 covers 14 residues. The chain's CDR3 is CASSFGAGRDTQYF. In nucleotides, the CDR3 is TGTGCCAGCAGTTTCGGAGCGGGCCGCGATACGCAGTATTTT.

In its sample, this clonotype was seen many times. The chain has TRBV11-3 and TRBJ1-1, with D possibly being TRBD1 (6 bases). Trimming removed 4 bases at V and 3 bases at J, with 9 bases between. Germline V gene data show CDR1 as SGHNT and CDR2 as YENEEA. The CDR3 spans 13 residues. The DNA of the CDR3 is TGTGCCAGCAGCTCCGGACAGCACACTGAAGCTTTCTTT. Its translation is CASSSGQHTEAFF.

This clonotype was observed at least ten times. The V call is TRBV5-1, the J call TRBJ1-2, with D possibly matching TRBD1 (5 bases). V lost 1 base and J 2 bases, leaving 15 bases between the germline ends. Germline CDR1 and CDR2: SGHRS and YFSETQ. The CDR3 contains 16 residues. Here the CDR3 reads CASSLFGPRDNYGYTF. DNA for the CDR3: TGCGCCAGCAGCTTGTTCGGACCACGGGACAACTATGGCTACACCTTC.

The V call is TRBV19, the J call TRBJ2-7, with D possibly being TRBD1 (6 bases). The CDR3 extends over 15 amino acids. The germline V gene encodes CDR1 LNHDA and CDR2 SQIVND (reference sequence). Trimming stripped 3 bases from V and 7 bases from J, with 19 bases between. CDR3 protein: CASSISPDRILEQYF. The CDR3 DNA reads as TGTGCCAGTAGTATTAGTCCCGACAGGATACTTGAGCAGTACTTC.

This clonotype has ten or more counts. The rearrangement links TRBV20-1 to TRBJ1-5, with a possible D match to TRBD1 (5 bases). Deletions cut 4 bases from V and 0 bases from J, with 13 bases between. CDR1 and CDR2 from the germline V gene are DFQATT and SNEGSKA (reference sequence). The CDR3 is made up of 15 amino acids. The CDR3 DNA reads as TGCAGTGCTACGTTCAGTGGACATAGCAATCAGCCCCAGCATTTT. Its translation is CSATFSGHSNQPQHF.

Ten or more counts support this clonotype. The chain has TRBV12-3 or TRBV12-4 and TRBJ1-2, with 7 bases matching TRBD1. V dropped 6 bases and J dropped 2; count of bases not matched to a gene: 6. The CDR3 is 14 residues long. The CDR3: CASSPGQLNYGYTF. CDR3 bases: TGTGCCAGCAGCCCGGGACAGCTAAACTATGGCTACACCTTC.

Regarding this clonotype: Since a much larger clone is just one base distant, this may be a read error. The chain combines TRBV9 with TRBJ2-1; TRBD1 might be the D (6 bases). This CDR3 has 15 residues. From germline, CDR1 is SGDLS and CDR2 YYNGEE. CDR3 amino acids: CASSVDTGLYNGQFF. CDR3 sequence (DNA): TGTGCCAGCAGCGTAGATACAGGGTTATACAATGGGCAGTTCTTC.

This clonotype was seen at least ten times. CDR3 loop: CASSVGPSGANTGELFF. For the CDR3, the DNA is TGTGCCAGCAGCGTAGGGCCTAGCGGGGCTAACACCGGGGAGCTGTTTTTT. The chain is built from TRBV9 and TRBJ2-2, with 9 bases identical to TRBD2. CDR3 length: 17 amino acids. The junction had 5 bases not matched to a gene; V was cut back by 0 bases and J by 2 bases. Germline V gives CDR1 SGDLS, CDR2 YYNGEE.

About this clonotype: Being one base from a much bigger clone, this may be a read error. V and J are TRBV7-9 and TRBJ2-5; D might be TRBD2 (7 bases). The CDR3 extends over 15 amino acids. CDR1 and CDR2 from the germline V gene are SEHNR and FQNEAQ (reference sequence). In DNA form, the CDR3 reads TGTGCCAGCAGCCCTATGGGGGGGGCGCAAGAGACCCAGCACTTC. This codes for CASSPMGGAQETQHF.

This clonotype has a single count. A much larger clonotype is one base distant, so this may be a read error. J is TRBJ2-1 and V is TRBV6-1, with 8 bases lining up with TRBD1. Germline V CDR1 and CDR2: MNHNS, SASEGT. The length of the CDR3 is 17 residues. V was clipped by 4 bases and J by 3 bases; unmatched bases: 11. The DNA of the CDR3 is TGTGCCAGCAGTGCCGCTAGGACAGGGTGGATCTACAATGAGCAGTTCTTC. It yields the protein CASSAARTGWIYNEQFF.

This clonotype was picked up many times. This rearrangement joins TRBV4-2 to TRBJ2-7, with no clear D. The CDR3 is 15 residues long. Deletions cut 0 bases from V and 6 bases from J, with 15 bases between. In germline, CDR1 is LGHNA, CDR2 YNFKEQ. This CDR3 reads CASSQDLTSRGEQYF. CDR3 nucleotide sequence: TGTGCCAGCAGCCAAGATCTCACCAGCCGAGGCGAGCAGTACTTC.

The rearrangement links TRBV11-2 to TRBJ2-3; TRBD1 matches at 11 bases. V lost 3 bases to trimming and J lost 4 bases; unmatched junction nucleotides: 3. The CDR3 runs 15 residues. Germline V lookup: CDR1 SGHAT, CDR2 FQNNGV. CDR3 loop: CASSFWGQGADTQYF. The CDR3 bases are TGTGCCAGCAGCTTCTGGGGACAGGGGGCAGATACGCAGTATTTT.

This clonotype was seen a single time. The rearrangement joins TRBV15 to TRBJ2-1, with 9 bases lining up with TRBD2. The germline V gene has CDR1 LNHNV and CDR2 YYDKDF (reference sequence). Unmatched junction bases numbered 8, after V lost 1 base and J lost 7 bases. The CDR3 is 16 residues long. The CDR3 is CATSRADSGGGNEQFF. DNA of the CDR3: TGTGCCACCAGCAGAGCCGATAGCGGGGGAGGGAATGAGCAGTTCTTC. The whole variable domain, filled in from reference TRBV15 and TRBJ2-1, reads DAMVIQNPRYQVTQFGKPVTLSCSQTLNHNVMYWYQQKSSQAPKLLFHYYDKDFNNEADTPDNFQSRRPNTSFCFLDIRSPGLGDTAMYLCATSRADSGGGNEQFFGPGTRLTVL.

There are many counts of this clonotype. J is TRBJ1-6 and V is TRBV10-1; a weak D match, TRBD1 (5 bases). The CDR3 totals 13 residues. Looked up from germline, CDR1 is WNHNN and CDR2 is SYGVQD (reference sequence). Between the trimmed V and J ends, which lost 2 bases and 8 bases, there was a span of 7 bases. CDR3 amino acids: CASSETGDSPLHF. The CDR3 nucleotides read TGCGCCAGCAGTGAGACAGGAGATTCACCCCTCCACTTT.